These 8 T cell receptor beta chains originate from one sample sequenced in a study of shared clonotypes between healthy human individuals. Only in-frame clones appear in the TCRdb table, and some are missing; sequencing was by immunoSEQ multiplex PCR. This repertoire shows fewer than 3 million clones, 85% to 95% found once; its top ten account for roughly 0.34%. Material: naive CD4+ T cells from PBMCs. Noted subset: CD45RA+ positively selected. These TCRs come from a man aged 18 to 30 in good health. Some clones in this sample may be carry-over from other donors' samples.

This chain links TRBV6-6 with TRBJ1-3; D gene uncertain. Germline V CDR1 and CDR2: MNHNY, SVGAGI (reference sequence). This CDR3 is built from 13 residues. V lost 5 bases and J 4 bases, leaving 9 bases between the germline ends. The CDR3 loop reads CASSPAEGNTIYF. In nucleotides, the CDR3 is TGTGCCAGCAGTCCCGCGGAAGGAAACACCATATATTTT.

This chain joins TRBV7-2 and TRBJ2-5; unclear D gene. Between the trimmed V and J ends, which lost 1 base and 2 bases, there was a span of 8 bases. CDR1 and CDR2 (germline): SGHTA, FQGNSA. The CDR3 has 14 residues. The CDR3 nucleotides read TGTGCCAGCAGCTTAGTCACGAGGCAAGAGACCCAGTACTTC. Protein: CASSLVTRQETQYF. Combining the CDR3 with reference TRBV7-2 and TRBJ2-5 gives the whole variable domain GAGVSQSPSNKVTEKGKDVELRCDPISGHTALYWYRQSLGQGLEFLIYFQGNSAPDKSGLPSDRFSAERTGGSVSTLTIQRTQQEDSAVYLCASSLVTRQETQYFGPGTRLLVL.

The chain is built from TRBV25-1 and TRBJ2-7; 9 positions agree with TRBD2. Losses at the gene ends were 4 bases for V and 2 bases for J; bases not matched to a gene: 6. The CDR3 length is 15 residues. CDR1 and CDR2 (germline): MGHDK, SYGVNS. The CDR3, as DNA: TGTGCCAGCAGTGCGCCGGGACTAGCCGCCTACGAGCAGTACTTC. Residues: CASSAPGLAAYEQYF.

The V call is TRBV28, the J call TRBJ1-5; D perhaps matches TRBD1 (6 bases). V was trimmed by 5 bases and J by 2 bases, leaving 13 bases between them. CDR1 and CDR2 (germline): MDHEN, SYDVKM. CDR3 size: 15 residues. The CDR3 region has the DNA TGTGCCAGCAGTCTACAGGGCTTGGGCAATCAGCCCCAGCATTTT. Translation gives CASSLQGLGNQPQHF. Together with reference TRBV28 and TRBJ1-5, the CDR3 gives the full variable domain: DVKVTQSSRYLVKRTGEKVFLECVQDMDHENMFWYRQDPGLGLRLIYFSYDVKMKEKGDIPEGYSVSREKKERFSLILESASTNQTSMYLCASSLQGLGNQPQHFGDGTRLSIL.

This chain uses TRBV6-1 with TRBJ1-1; D is possibly TRBD1 (6 bases). The length of the CDR3 is 15 residues. V lost 4 bases to trimming and J lost 8 bases, with 20 bases between them. Germline V gene lookup returns CDR1 MNHNS and CDR2 SASEGT. The CDR3 is CASSARPSYDREAFF. CDR3 in DNA: TGTGCCAGCAGTGCTAGGCCATCTTATGACAGGGAAGCTTTCTTT.

The rearrangement joins TRBV7-2 to TRBJ2-7; 8 bases are a match to TRBD2. This CDR3 contains 16 residues. The germline V gene encodes CDR1 SGHTA and CDR2 FQGNSA. V trimming: 7 bases; J trimming: 0 bases; junction bases outside the gene matches: 11. The CDR3 reads CASTIDGGARSYEQYF. CDR3 nucleotide sequence: TGTGCCAGCACCATAGACGGGGGGGCCCGCTCCTACGAGCAGTACTTC.

The V gene is TRBV7-2, the J gene TRBJ2-7; 9 nucleotides agree with TRBD2. Germline CDR1 SGHTA, CDR2 FQGNSA. The CDR3 runs 15 residues. V was clipped by 3 bases and J by 7 bases; unmatched bases: 10. The CDR3 here is CASSFWLAGSGEQYF. CDR3 sequence (DNA): TGTGCCAGCAGCTTTTGGCTAGCGGGATCTGGGGAGCAGTACTTC.

The chain joins TRBV5-1 to TRBJ2-7, with D possibly matching TRBD1 (6 bases). The CDR3 totals 15 residues. Trimming cost V 0 bases and J 3 bases, with 13 bases left between them. Germline V gives CDR1 SGHRS, CDR2 YFSETQ. As DNA, the CDR3 is TGCGCCAGCAGCTTGGGTGGTAAACAGGGCTACGAGCAGTACTTC. It codes for CASSLGGKQGYEQYF.